This TCR beta chain was observed in a study of persistence of HIV-infected CD4 T cells. Study summary: Median time on suppressive ART was more than seven years. Up to about 180 mL blood was drawn at multiple time points; two donors had single-time leukapheresis.

As to this clone: Its antigen is as yet unknown.

CDR1 is MNHEY and CDR2 is SMNVEV in the germline V gene (reference sequence). This CDR3 is 16 amino acids long. The V and J ends lost 2 bases and 3 bases respectively, with 11 bases between them. The immunoSEQ assay was version 4, run in survey mode. Libraries were prepared by immunoSEQ multiplex PCR; TCRdb keeps only in-frame clonotypes and omits some of them. The data contain roughly 45,000 clones, roughly nine tenths of them singletons. Anti-CD3/anti-CD28 beads served as a nonspecific positive control stimulus. Sorting of responding CD4+ T cells relied on upregulated CD40 ligand together with CD69.

Sequenced here: CD4+ T cells sorted from PBMCs after approximately 19-hour stimulation, sampled from a patient who received antiretroviral therapy. The clonotype originates from an adult man with HIV who was CMV-seropositive. J is TRBJ1-6 and V is TRBV27; the D is unclear. CDR3 in amino acids: CASSLTSRLYNSPLHF. DNA for the CDR3: TGTGCCAGCAGTTTAACGTCCAGGCTCTATAATTCACCCCTCCACTTT.